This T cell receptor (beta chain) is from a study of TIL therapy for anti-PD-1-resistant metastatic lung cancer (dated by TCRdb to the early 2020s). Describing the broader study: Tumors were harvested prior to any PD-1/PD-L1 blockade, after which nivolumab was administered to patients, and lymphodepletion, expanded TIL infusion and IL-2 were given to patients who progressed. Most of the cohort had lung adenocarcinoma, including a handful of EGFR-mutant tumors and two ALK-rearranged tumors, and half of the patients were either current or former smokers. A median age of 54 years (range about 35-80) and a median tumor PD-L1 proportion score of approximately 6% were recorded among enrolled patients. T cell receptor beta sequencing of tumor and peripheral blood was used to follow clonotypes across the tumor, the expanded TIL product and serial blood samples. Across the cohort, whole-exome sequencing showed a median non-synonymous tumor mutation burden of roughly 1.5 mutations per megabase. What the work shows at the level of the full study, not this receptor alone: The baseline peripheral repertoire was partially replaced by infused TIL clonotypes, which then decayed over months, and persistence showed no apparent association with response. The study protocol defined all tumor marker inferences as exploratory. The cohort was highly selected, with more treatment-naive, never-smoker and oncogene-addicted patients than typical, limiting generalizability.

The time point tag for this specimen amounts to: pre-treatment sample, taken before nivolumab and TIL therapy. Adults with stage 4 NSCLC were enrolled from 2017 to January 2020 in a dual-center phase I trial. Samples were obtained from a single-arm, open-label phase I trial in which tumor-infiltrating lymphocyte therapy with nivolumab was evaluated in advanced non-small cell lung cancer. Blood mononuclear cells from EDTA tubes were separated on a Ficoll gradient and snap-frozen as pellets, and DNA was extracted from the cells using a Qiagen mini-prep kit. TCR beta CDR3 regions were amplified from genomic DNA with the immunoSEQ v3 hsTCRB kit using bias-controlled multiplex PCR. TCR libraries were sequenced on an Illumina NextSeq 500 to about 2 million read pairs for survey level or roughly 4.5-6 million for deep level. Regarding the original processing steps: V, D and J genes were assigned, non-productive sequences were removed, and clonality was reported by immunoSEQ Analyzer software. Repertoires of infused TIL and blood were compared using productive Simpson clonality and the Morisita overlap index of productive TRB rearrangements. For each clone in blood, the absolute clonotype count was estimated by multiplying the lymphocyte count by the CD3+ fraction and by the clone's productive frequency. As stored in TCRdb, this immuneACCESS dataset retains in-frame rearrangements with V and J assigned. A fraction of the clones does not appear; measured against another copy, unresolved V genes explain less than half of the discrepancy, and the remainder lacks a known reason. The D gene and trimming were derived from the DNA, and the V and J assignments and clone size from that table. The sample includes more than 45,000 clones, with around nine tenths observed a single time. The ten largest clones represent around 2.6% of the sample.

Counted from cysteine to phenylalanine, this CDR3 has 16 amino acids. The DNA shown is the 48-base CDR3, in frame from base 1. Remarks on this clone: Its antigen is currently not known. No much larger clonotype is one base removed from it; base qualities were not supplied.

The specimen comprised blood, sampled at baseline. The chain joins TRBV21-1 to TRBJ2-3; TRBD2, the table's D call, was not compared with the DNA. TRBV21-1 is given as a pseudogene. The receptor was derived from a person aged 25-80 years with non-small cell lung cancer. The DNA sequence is TGTGCCAGCAGCAAGGTCGCGGGAGGTTGTACAGATACGCAGTATTTT. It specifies CASSKVAGGCTDTQYF.